These T cell receptor beta chains were read from a single sample in a study of T cell responses to AZD1222 COVID-19 vaccine. The repertoire was sequenced with immunoSEQ multiplex PCR; TCRdb's copy has only in-frame clones and lacks some. The top ten hold roughly 4% of the sample, which has about 140,000 clones, 90% to 95% seen once. Sequenced material: peripheral blood, taken 28 days after the second AZD1222 dose. These receptors came from an adult who received the AZD1222 COVID-19 vaccine. Both conserved end residues are part of each CDR3. A D gene is named only where the DNA matches it firmly. Size is stated for part of the rows, as once, few or many counts, or as a class when the clone is expanded.

TRBJ2-5 once TRBV6-2/TRBV6-3 . CASSAVAETQYF TGTGCCAGCAGTGCGGTTGCGGAGACCCAGTACTTC
TRBJ2-7 . TRBV6-2/TRBV6-3 . CASSFGGSYEQYF TGTGCCAGCAGTTTTGGGGGGTCCTACGAGCAGTACTTC
TRBJ2-3 . TRBV15 TRBD2 CATSGMTSGRTDTQYF TGTGCCACCAGCGGTATGACTAGCGGGAGAACAGATACGCAGTATTTT
TRBJ2-7 . TRBV15 . CATSRQFQSEQYF TGTGCCACCAGTCGGCAGTTCCAGAGCGAGCAGTACTTC
TRBJ1-1 . TRBV5-1 . CASSLGVEATRVAFF TGCGCCAGCAGCTTGGGGGTTGAGGCGACCCGGGTAGCTTTCTTT
TRBJ1-3 once TRBV5-1 . CASSLETGRPFTIYF TGCGCCAGCAGCTTGGAGACGGGACGGCCCTTCACCATATATTTT
TRBJ1-1 . TRBV6-2/TRBV6-3 . CASSSRFGTEAFF TGTGCCAGCAGCTCTCGGTTCGGGACTGAAGCTTTCTTT
TRBJ1-2 . TRBV2 TRBD1 CASSELGQVVEGYTF TGTGCCAGCAGTGAATTAGGACAGGTTGTAGAGGGCTACACCTTC
TRBJ2-2 . TRBV7-2 . CASRAGVTAANTGELFF TGTGCCAGCCGGGCCGGTGTGACAGCAGCGAACACCGGGGAGCTGTTTTTT
TRBJ2-5 . TRBV3-1/TRBV3-2 . CASSRVRGTQYF TGTGCCAGCAGCCGGGTCCGGGGGACCCAGTACTTC
TRBJ2-1 . TRBV10-3 . CATGPRGRNNEQFF TGTGCCACCGGCCCCCGGGGGCGAAACAATGAGCAGTTCTTC
TRBJ2-1 once TRBV27 . CASSLSSYNEQFF TGTGCCAGCAGTTTATCCTCCTACAATGAGCAGTTCTTC
TRBJ1-3 . TRBV12-3/TRBV12-4 . CASSLFRNTIYF TGTGCCAGCAGTTTGTTTAGAAACACCATATATTTT
TRBJ2-1 . TRBV29-1 . CSVSGAGWNEQFF TGCAGCGTGTCCGGGGCAGGGTGGAATGAGCAGTTCTTC
TRBJ1-5 . TRBV6-2/TRBV6-3 . CASSYEIQPQHF TGTGCCAGCAGTTACGAGATTCAGCCCCAGCATTTT
TRBJ2-1 . TRBV5-5 . CASSPWWGNLGHEQFF TGTGCCAGCAGCCCGTGGTGGGGCAACCTAGGGCATGAGCAGTTCTTC